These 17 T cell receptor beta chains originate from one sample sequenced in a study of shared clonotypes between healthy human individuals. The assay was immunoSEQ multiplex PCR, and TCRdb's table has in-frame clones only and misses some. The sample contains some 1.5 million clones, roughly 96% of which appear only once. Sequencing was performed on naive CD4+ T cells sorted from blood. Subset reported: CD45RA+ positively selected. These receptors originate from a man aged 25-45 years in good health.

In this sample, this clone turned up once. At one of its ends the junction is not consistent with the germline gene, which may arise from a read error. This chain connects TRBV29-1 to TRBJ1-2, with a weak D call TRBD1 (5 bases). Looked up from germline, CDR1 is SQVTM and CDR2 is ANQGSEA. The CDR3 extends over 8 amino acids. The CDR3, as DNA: TGCAGCGTTGACGCAGGGAACTTC. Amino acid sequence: CSVDAGNF.

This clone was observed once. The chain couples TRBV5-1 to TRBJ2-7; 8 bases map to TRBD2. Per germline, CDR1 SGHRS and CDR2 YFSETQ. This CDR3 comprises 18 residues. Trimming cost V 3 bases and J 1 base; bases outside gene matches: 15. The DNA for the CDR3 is TGCGCCAGCAGCTGGATGGGGATGGGAGCGGGAGTATCCTACGAGCAGTACTTC. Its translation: CASSWMGMGAGVSYEQYF.

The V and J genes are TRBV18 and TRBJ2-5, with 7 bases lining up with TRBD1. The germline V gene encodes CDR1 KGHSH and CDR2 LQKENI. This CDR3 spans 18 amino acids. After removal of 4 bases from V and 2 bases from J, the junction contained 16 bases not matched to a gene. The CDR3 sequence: CASSQQTRAGGRQETQYF. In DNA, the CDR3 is TGTGCCAGCTCACAACAGACCCGGGCAGGGGGACGACAAGAGACCCAGTACTTC. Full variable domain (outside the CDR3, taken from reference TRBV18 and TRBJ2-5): NAGVMQNPRHLVRRRGQEARLRCSPMKGHSHVYWYRQLPEEGLKFMVYLQKENIIDESGMPKERFSAEFPKEGPSILRIQQVVRGDSAAYFCASSQQTRAGGRQETQYFGPGTRLLVL.

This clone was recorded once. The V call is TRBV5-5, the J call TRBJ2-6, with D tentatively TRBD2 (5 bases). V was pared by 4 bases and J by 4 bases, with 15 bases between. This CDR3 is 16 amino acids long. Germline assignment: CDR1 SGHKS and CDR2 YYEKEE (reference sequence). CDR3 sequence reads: CASSLLGNSGANVLTF. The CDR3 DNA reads TGTGCCAGCAGCCTCCTCGGGAACTCCGGGGCCAACGTCCTGACTTTC.

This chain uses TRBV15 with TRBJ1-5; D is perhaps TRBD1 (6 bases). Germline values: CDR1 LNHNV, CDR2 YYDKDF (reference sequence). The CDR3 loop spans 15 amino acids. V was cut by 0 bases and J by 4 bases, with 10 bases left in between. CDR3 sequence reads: CATSRDLQGNQPQHF. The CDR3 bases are TGTGCCACCAGCAGAGATCTGCAGGGGAATCAGCCCCAGCATTTT. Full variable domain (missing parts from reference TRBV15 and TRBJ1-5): DAMVIQNPRYQVTQFGKPVTLSCSQTLNHNVMYWYQQKSSQAPKLLFHYYDKDFNNEADTPDNFQSRRPNTSFCFLDIRSPGLGDTAMYLCATSRDLQGNQPQHFGDGTRLSIL.

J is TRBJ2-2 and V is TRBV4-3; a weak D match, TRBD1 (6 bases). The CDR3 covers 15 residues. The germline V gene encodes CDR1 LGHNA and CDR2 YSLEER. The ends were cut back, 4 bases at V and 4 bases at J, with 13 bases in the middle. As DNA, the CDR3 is TGCGCCAGCAGCCCAGGGGCCGGGGTCACCGGGGAGCTGTTTTTT. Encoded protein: CASSPGAGVTGELFF.

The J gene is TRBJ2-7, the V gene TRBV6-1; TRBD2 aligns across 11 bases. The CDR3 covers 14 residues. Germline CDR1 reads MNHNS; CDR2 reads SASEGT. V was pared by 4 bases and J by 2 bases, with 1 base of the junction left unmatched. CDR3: CASSVLAGAYEQYF. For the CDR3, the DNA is TGTGCCAGCAGTGTACTAGCGGGGGCCTACGAGCAGTACTTC.

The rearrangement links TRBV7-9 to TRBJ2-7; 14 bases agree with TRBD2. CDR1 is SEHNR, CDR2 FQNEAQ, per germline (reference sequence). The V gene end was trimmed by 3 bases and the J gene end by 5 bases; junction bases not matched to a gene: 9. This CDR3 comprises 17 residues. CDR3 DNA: TGTGCCAGCAGCTTGACAATGACTAGCGGGAGGGCCCACGAGCAGTACTTC. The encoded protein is CASSLTMTSGRAHEQYF.

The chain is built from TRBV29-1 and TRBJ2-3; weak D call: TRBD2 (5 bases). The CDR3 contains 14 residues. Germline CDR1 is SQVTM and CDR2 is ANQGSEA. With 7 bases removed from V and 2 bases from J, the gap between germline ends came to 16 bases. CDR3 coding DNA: TGCAGCGAGGTAGGCGGGTTAGCCACAGATACGCAGTATTTT. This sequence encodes CSEVGGLATDTQYF.

CDR3 amino acids: CASSQAVPKRERAYNEQFF. CDR3 DNA sequence: TGTGCCAGCAGCCAAGCGGTGCCAAAGCGGGAGAGGGCCTACAATGAGCAGTTCTTC. The chain is built from TRBV14 and TRBJ2-1, with 8 bases that match TRBD2. V trimming: 1 base; J trimming: 2 bases; junction bases outside the gene matches: 13. The CDR3 extends over 19 amino acids. Germline V lookup: CDR1 SGHDN, CDR2 FVKESK.

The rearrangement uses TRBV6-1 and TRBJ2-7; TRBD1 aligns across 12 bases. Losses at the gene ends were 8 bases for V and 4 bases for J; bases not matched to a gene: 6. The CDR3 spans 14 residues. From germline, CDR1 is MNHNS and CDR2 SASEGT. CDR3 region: CASSPGQGAYEQYF. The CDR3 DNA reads TGTGCCAGCTCCCCGGGACAGGGGGCGTACGAGCAGTACTTC.

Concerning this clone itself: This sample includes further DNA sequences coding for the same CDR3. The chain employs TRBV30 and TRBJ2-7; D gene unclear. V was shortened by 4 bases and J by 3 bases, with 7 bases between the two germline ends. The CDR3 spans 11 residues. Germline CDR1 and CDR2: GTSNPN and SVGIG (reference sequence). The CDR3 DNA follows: TGTGCCTGGACGGTCGGCTACGAGCAGTACTTC. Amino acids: CAWTVGYEQYF.

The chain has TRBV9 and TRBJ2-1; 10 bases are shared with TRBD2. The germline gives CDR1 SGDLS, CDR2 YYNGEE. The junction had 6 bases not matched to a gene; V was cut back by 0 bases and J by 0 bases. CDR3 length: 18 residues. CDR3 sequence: CASSVGGSGRLSYNEQFF. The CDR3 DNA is TGTGCCAGCAGCGTAGGGGGTAGCGGGAGGCTCTCCTACAATGAGCAGTTCTTC.

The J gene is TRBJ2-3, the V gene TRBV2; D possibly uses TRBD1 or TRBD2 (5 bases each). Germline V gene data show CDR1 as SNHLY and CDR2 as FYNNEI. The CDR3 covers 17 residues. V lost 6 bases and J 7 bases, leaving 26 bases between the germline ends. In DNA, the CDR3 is TGTGCCAGCAGCCCCCTGCGACTGGGGACCGCGTTGAATACGCAGTATTTT. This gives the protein CASSPLRLGTALNTQYF.

The CDR3 bases are TGTGCCAGCAGCCCACCCGGGACAGCGAGAGAAAAACTGTTTTTT. It codes for CASSPPGTAREKLFF. The rearrangement links TRBV7-2 to TRBJ1-4; 7 positions agree with TRBD1. The CDR3 is made up of 15 amino acids. The germline gives CDR1 SGHTA, CDR2 FQGNSA. V lost 5 bases to trimming and J lost 8 bases; unmatched junction nucleotides: 11.

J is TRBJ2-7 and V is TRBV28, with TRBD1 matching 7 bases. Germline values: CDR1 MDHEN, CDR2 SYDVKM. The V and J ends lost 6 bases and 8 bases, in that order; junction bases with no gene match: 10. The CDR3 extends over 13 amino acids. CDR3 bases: TGTGCCAGCAGCCCCCCCGGGACAGTTAAGCAGTACTTC. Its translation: CASSPPGTVKQYF.

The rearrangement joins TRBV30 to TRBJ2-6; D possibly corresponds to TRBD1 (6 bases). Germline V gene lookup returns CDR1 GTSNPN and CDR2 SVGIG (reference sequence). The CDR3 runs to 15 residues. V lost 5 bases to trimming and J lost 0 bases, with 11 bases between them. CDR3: CAWRTDSSGANVLTF. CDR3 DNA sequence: TGTGCCTGGCGCACGGACAGCTCTGGGGCCAACGTCCTGACTTTC. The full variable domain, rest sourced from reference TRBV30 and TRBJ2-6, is SQTIHQWPATLVQPVGSPLSLECTVEGTSNPNLYWYRQAAGRGLQLLFYSVGIGQISSEVPQNLSASRPQDRQFILSSKKLLLSDSGFYLCAWRTDSSGANVLTFGAGSRLTVL.